This TCR beta chain was profiled in a study of T cell repertoires in aging, cancer and after chemotherapy. Sample share makes this clonotype large. The antigen is undetermined. The study's findings and limits: These repertoire data do not allow conclusions about immunological memory after chemotherapy.

A mixed TRB-A/B primer pool amplified rearranged TRB by multiplex touch-down PCR. TCRdb used MiXCR to reprocess the multiplex PCR reads, holding one entry per CDR3 protein. Counted here are some 1,900 distinct CDR3 sequences, 20% to 25% occurring once; the ten biggest clones make up 29%. The template was genomic DNA from peripheral blood, not RNA. V dropped 5 bases and J dropped 6 bases, with 8 bases sitting between them. This CDR3 comprises 12 residues. Germline V gene lookup returns CDR1 LNHNV and CDR2 YYDKDF (reference sequence). The sample comprised blood. This chain joins TRBV15 and TRBJ1-5; no definite D call. The source of this sequence is a human donor with a blood cancer. The DNA of the CDR3 is TGTGCCACCAGCCTGGGGTTTCAGCCCCAGCATTTT. This gives the protein CATSLGFQPQHF. Full variable domain (rest looked up from reference TRBV15 and TRBJ1-5): DAMVIQNPRYQVTQFGKPVTLSCSQTLNHNVMYWYQQKSSQAPKLLFHYYDKDFNNEADTPDNFQSRRPNTSFCFLDIRSPGLGDTAMYLCATSLGFQPQHFGDGTRLSIL.